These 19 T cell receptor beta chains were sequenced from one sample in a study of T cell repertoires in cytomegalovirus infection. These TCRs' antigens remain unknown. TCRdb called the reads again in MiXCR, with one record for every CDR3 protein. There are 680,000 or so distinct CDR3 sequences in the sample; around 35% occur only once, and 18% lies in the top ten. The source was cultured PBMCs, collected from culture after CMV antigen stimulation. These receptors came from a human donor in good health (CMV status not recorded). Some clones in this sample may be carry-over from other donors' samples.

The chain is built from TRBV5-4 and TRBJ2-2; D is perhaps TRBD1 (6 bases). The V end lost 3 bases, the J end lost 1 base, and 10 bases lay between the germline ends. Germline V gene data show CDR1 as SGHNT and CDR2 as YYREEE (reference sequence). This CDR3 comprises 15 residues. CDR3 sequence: CASSSDRLNTGELFF. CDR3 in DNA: TGTGCCAGCAGCTCCGACAGGCTGAACACCGGGGAGCTGTTTTTT.

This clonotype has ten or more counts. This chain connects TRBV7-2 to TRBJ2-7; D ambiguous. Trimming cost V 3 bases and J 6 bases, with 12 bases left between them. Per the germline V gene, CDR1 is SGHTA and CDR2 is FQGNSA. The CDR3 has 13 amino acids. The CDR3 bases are TGTGCCAGCAGCTTGGTTACCGTGGGCGAGCAGTACTTC. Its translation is CASSLVTVGEQYF.

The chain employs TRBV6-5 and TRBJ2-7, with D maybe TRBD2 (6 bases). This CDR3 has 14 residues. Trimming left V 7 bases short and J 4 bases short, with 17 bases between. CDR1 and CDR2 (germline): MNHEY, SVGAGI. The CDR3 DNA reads TGTGCCAGCACCCCAGAATTAGGAGGGTACGAGCAGTACTTC. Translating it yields CASTPELGGYEQYF.

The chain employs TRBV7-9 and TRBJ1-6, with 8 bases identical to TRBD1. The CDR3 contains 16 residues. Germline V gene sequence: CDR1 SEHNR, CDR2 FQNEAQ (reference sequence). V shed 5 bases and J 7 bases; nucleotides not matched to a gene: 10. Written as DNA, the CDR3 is TGTGCCAGCAGCGACCCAGGGGGCCACGCAAATTCACCCCTCCACTTT. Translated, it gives CASSDPGGHANSPLHF.

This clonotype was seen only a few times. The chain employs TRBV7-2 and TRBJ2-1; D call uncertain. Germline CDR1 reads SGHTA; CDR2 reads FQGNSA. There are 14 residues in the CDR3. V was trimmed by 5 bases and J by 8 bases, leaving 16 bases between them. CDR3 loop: CASSRIGPSDEQFF. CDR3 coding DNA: TGTGCCAGCAGCCGAATCGGACCTAGTGATGAGCAGTTCTTC.

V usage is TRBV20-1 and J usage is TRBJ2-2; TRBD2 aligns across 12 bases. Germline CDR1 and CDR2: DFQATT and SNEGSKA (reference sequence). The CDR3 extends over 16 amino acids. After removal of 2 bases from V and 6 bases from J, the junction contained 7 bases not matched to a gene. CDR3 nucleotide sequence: TGCAGTGCTAGACCTAGCGGGGGGGCGACAGCCGGGGAGCTGTTTTTT. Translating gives CSARPSGGATAGELFF.

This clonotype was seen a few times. CDR3 residues: CASLVRRGPTNEQFF. In nucleotides, the CDR3 is TGTGCCAGCCTAGTCCGCCGGGGGCCGACCAATGAGCAGTTCTTC. This chain connects TRBV2 to TRBJ2-1; either TRBD1 or TRBD2 may fit D (6 bases each). Trimming removed 8 bases from V and 6 bases from J, with 20 bases in between. Germline CDR1 reads SNHLY; CDR2 reads FYNNEI. This CDR3 comprises 15 residues.

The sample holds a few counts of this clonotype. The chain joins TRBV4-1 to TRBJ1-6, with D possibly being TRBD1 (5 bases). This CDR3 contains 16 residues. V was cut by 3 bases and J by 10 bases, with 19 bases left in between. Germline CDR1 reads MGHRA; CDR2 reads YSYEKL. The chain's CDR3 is CASSQGGGRSNSPLHF. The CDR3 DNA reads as TGCGCCAGCAGCCAGGGGGGGGGACGTTCGAACTCACCCCTCCACTTT.

CDR3 DNA: TGTGCCAGCAGGCGGCTCGATGGCTACGAGCAGTACTTC. Translated, it gives CASRRLDGYEQYF. The chain recombines TRBV6-1 with TRBJ2-7; D gene uncertain. CDR3 length: 13 amino acids. The V gene's germline CDR1 is MNHNS and CDR2 SASEGT. V lost 6 bases and J 3 bases, leaving 12 bases between the germline ends.

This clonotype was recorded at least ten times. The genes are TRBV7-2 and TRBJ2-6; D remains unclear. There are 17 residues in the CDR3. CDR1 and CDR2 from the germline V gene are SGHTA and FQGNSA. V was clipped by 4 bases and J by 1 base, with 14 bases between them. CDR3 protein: CASSSEGRSSGANVLTF. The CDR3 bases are TGTGCCAGCAGCTCTGAAGGCAGGTCATCTGGGGCCAACGTCCTGACTTTC.

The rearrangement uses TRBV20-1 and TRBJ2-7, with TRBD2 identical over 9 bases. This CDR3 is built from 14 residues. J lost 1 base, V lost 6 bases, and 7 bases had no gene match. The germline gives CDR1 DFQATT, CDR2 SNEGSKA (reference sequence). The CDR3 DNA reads TGCAGTGCACACCGAGCGGGAGGTTCCTACGAGCAGTACTTC. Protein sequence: CSAHRAGGSYEQYF.

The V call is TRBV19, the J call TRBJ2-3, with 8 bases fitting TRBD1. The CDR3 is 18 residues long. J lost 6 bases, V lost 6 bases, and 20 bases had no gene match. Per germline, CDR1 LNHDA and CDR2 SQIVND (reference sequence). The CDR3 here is CASSGSDREAIFWDTQYF. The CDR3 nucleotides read TGTGCCAGTAGCGGATCGGACAGGGAGGCGATCTTTTGGGATACGCAGTATTTT.

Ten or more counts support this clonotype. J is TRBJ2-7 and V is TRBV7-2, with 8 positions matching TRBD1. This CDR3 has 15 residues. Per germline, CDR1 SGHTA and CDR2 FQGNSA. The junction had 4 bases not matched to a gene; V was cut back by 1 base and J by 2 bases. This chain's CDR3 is CASSLGTGSPYEQYF. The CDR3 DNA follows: TGTGCCAGCAGCTTAGGGACAGGGTCCCCCTACGAGCAGTACTTC.

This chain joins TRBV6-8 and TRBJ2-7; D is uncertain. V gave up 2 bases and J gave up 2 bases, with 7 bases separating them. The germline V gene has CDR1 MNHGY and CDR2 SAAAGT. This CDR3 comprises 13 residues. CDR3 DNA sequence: TGTGCCAGCAGTTACAGTCAGACCTACGAGCAGTACTTC. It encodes CASSYSQTYEQYF.

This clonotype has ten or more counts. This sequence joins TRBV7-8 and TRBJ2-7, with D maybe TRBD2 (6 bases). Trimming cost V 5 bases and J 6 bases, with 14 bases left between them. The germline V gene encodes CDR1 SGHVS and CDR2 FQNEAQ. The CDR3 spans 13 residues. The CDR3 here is CASSTSGRGEQYF. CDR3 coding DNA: TGTGCCAGCAGCACTTCCGGGAGAGGCGAGCAGTACTTC.

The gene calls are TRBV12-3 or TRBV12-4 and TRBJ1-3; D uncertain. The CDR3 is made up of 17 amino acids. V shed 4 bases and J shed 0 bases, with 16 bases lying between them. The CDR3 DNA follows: TGTGCCAGCAGTTCTTTGATAGGGCCCTTCTCTGGAAACACCATATATTTT. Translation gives CASSSLIGPFSGNTIYF.

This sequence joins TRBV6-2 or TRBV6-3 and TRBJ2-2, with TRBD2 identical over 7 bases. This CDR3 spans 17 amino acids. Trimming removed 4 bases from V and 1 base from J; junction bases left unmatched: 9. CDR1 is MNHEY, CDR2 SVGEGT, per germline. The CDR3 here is CASSSKGGIWNTGELFF. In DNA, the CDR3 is TGTGCCAGCAGTTCGAAGGGAGGGATATGGAACACCGGGGAGCTGTTTTTT.

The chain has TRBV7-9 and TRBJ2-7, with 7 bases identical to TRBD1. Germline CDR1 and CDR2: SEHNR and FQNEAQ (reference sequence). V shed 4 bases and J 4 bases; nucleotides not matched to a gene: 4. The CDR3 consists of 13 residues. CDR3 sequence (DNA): TGTGCCAGCAGCTATGACAGGGTGTACGAGCAGTACTTC. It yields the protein CASSYDRVYEQYF.

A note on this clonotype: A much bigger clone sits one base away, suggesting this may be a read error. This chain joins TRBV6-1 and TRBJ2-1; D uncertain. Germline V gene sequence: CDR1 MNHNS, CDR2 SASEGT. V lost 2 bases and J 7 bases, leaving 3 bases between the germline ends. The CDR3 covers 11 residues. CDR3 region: CASSEWNEQFF. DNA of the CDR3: TGTGCCAGCAGTGAATGGAATGAGCAGTTCTTC.